This T cell receptor (beta chain) was sequenced during a study of CD8 T cells in ankylosing spondylitis. Study-level results: Relatively scarce in peripheral blood, disease-linked clones were CD8+. Significant enrichment of disease-linked clones was reported in matched ankylosing spondylitis synovial fluid. Earlier studies detected some motif variants in reactive arthritis synovial fluid and blood. Characteristic of ankylosing spondylitis blood, it appeared, was a TCR beta motif comprising about eight highly homologous variants.

Regarding this clonotype: As yet, its antigen is unknown.

Between the trimmed V and J ends, which lost 6 bases and 0 bases, there was a span of 13 bases. The CDR3 totals 15 residues. TCR beta libraries were made by quantitative 5'-RACE with molecular barcodes. From the 5' RACE reads, TCRdb called clonotypes with MiXCR, one entry per CDR3 protein. The table has some 700,000 distinct CDR3 sequences, about 20% seen once; the top ten hold about 20%. The receptor was isolated from a male donor with ankylosing spondylitis. The specimen was blood, either unsorted or a sorted T cell fraction (not recorded which). V gene TRBV12-3 or TRBV12-4 combines with J gene TRBJ2-3, with no clear D. The CDR3 sequence is CASRSLSASTDTQYF. CDR3 DNA: TGTGCCAGCAGGTCACTGAGTGCTAGCACAGATACGCAGTATTTT.